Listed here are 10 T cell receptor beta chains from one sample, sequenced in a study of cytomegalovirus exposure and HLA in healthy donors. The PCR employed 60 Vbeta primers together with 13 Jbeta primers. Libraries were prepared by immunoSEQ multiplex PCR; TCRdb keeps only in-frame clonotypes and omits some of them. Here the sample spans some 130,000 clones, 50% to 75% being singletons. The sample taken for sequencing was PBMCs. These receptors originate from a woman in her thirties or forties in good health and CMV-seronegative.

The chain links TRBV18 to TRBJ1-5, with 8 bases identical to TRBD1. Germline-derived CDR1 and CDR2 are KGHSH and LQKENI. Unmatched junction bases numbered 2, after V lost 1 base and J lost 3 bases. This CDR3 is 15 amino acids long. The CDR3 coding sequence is TGTGCCAGCTCACCACGGGGACAGGTCAATCAGCCCCAGCATTTT. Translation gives CASSPRGQVNQPQHF.

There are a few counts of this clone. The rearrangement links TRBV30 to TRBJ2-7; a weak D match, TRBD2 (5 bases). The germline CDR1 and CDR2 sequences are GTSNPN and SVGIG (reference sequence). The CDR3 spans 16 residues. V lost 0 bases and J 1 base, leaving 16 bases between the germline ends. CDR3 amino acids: CAWSVSRIGGSYEQYF. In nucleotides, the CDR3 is TGTGCCTGGAGTGTATCCCGTATAGGAGGTTCCTACGAGCAGTACTTC.

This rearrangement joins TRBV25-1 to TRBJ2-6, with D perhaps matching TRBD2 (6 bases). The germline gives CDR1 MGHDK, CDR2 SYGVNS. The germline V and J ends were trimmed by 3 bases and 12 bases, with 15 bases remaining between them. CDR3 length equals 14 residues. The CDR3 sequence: CASSDSRKEGVLTF. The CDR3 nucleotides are TGTGCCAGCAGTGATTCGCGGAAGGAGGGCGTCCTGACTTTC.

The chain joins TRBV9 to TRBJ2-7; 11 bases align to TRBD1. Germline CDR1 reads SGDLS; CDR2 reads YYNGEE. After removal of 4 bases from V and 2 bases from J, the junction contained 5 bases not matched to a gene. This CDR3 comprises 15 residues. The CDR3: CASSPGQGVPYEQYF. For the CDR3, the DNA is TGTGCCAGCAGCCCGGGACAGGGGGTCCCCTACGAGCAGTACTTC.

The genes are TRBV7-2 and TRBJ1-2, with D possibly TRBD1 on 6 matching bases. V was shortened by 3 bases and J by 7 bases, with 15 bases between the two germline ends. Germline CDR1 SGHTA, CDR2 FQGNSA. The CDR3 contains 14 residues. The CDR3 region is CASSFRQVDGGYTF. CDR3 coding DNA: TGTGCCAGCAGCTTCCGACAGGTCGACGGTGGCTACACCTTC. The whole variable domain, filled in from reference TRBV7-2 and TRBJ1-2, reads GAGVSQSPSNKVTEKGKDVELRCDPISGHTALYWYRQSLGQGLEFLIYFQGNSAPDKSGLPSDRFSAERTGGSVSTLTIQRTQQEDSAVYLCASSFRQVDGGYTFGSGTRLTVV.

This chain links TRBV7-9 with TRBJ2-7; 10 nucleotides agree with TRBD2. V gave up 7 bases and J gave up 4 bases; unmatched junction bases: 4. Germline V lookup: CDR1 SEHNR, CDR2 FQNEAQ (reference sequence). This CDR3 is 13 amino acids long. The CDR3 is CASTGTSAYEQYF. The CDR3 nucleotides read TGTGCCAGCACCGGGACTAGCGCGTACGAGCAGTACTTC.

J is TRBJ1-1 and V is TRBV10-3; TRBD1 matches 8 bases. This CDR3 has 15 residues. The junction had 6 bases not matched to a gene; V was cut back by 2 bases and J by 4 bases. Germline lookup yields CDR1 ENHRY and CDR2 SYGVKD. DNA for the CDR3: TGTGCCATCAGTGAGGGACAGGGTCGGGGCACTGAAGCTTTCTTT. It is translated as CAISEGQGRGTEAFF.

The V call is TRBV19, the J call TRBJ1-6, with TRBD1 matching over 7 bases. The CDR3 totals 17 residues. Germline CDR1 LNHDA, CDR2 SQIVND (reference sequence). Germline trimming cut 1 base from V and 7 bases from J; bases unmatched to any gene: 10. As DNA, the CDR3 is TGTGCCAGTAGTATAGGCCGCACAGGGGCGAGGAATTCACCCCTCCACTTT. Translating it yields CASSIGRTGARNSPLHF.

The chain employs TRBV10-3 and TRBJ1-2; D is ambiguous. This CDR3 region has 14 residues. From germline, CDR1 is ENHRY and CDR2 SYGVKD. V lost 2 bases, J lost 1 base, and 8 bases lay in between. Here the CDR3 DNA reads TGTGCCATCAGTGAGCTGGGCAGTAACTATGGCTACACCTTC. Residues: CAISELGSNYGYTF.

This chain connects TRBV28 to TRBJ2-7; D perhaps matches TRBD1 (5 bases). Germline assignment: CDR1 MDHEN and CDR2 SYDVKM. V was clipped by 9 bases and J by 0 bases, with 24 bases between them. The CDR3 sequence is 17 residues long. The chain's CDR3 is CASYSPSTARSSYEQYF. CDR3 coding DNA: TGTGCCAGTTACTCGCCGTCGACAGCAAGGAGCTCCTACGAGCAGTACTTC.